The clone carrying this TCR beta chain appeared a few times. The antigen is undetermined. The data stem from a study of cytomegalovirus exposure and HLA in healthy donors. Study-level results: Most subjects had HLA-A and HLA-B alleles reportedly predicted accurately by TCR beta sequences.

With 3 bases removed from V and 7 bases from J, the gap between germline ends came to 13 bases. Germline CDR1 SEHNR, CDR2 FQNEAQ (reference sequence). The CDR3 has 13 residues. This PCR relied on a set of 60 Vbeta primers and 13 Jbeta primers. Using immunoSEQ multiplex PCR, the repertoire was profiled, and TCRdb retains in-frame clones only, with some absent. The sample has more than 150,000 clones, approximately 71% seen once. This rearrangement joins TRBV7-9 to TRBJ2-7, with a weak D call TRBD2 (5 bases). What was sequenced was PBMCs. This TCR was sampled from a woman aged 35 to 49 in good health and CMV-seropositive. CDR3 region: CASSFEGVGEQYF. The CDR3 DNA reads TGTGCCAGCAGCTTTGAGGGAGTTGGTGAGCAGTACTTC.